This T cell receptor beta chain was retrieved from a study of blood T cell repertoires in COVID-19. Study context: The analysed material was cDNA or gDNA that came from T cells, B-cell-depleted T cells, or PBMCs.

The CDR3 length is 16 residues. With V trimmed by 3 bases and J by 8 bases, 12 bases remained unmatched. In germline, CDR1 is LNHDA, CDR2 SQIVND (reference sequence). Repertoires were generated with immunoSEQ multiplex PCR, while TCRdb's copy carries only in-frame clones and drops some. The data show roughly 200,000 clones, roughly 88% seen once. This chain links TRBV19 with TRBJ2-5, with 10 bases lining up with TRBD2. Sequencing was carried out using PBMCs or T cells enriched from blood (not recorded which). This TCR derives from a woman between 40 and 55 years old with acute COVID-19. CDR3 coding DNA: TGTGCCAGTAGTATGAAGGGACTAGCGTCAGGGGAAACCCAGTACTTC. Its translation is CASSMKGLASGETQYF.